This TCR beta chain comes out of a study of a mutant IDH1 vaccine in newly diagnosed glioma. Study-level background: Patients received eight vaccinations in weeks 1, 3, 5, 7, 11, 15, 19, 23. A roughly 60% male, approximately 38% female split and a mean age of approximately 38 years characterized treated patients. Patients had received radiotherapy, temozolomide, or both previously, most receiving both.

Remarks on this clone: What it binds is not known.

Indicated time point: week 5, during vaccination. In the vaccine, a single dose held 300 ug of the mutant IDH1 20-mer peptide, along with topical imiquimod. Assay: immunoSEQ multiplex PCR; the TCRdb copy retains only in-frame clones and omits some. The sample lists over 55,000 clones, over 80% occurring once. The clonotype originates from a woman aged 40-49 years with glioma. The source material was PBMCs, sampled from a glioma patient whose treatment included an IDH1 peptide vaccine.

The CDR3 nucleotides read TGTGCCAGCAGCTCTGGACAGCTGAACACTGAAGCTTTCTTT. The encoded protein is CASSSGQLNTEAFF. The chain joins TRBV7-9 to TRBJ1-1; weak D call: TRBD1 (6 bases). Trimming took 4 bases from V and 0 from J, leaving 9 bases between them. CDR1 and CDR2 from the germline V gene are SEHNR and FQNEAQ (reference sequence). The CDR3 runs to 14 residues. The variable domain in full, with the rest retrieved from reference TRBV7-9 and TRBJ1-1, is DTGVSQNPRHKITKRGQNVTFRCDPISEHNRLYWYRQTLGQGPEFLTYFQNEAQLEKSRLLSDRFSAERPKGSFSTLEIQRTEQGDSAMYLCASSSGQLNTEAFFGQGTRLTVV.